Shown below are 2 T cell receptor beta chains from a single sample sequenced in a study of shared clonotypes between healthy human individuals. TCRdb's copy holds only in-frame clones and misses some; the assay was immunoSEQ multiplex PCR. The sample consists of some 1,100,000 clones, 78% of them appearing once. The sample comprised memory CD4+ T cells from PBMCs. Subset described: CD45RA-negative fraction. These TCRs come from a man aged 18-30 years in good health. Some clones in this sample may be carry-over from other donors' samples.

The chain has TRBV28 and TRBJ1-2; D call uncertain. This CDR3 is 11 amino acids long. Germline CDR1 MDHEN, CDR2 SYDVKM. V was cut by 4 bases and J by 6 bases, with 6 bases left in between. The CDR3 here is CASSSRHGYTF. DNA of the CDR3: TGTGCCAGCAGTTCCCGCCATGGCTACACCTTC.

This clone showed up just a few times. V and J are TRBV25-1 and TRBJ1-4; D is unclear. Germline CDR1 reads MGHDK; CDR2 reads SYGVNS. This CDR3 contains 13 residues. The V end lost 10 bases, the J end lost 3 bases, and 12 bases lay between the germline ends. This chain's CDR3 is CATRLGANEKLFF. CDR3 DNA sequence: TGTGCCACCCGACTAGGAGCTAATGAAAAACTGTTTTTT.